This T cell receptor beta chain was recovered during a study of cytomegalovirus exposure and HLA in healthy donors. The PCR employed 60 Vbeta primers together with 13 Jbeta primers. Libraries were prepared by immunoSEQ multiplex PCR; TCRdb keeps only in-frame clonotypes and omits some of them. This table holds roughly 190,000 clones, around 86% found once. V lost 6 bases to trimming and J lost 7 bases; unmatched junction nucleotides: 7. Per the germline V gene, CDR1 is MNHNS and CDR2 is SASEGT. CDR3 length equals 15 residues. Study conclusions and caveats: At a 0.05 false discovery rate, a later analysis found approximately 17,000 TCR beta sequences to be associated with HLA alleles. The only immune exposure information that was available was CMV serostatus. It was reported in a later analysis that an Asian-associated ancestry cluster showed fewer N-insertions than the roughly 620-donor mean. Rare sequences made up most TCRs, while some public TCRs were found in many donors.

A note on this clone: The target antigen is unknown.

The rearrangement links TRBV6-1 to TRBJ1-5, with TRBD1 matching over 12 bases. Sequenced sample: PBMCs. This sequence was found in a woman aged 18-35 years in good health and CMV-seronegative. The CDR3 spells CASSQGQGARQPQHF. CDR3 coding DNA: TGTGCCAGCAGCCAGGGACAGGGGGCACGACAGCCCCAGCATTTT.